The clone carrying this T cell receptor (beta chain) has only a few counts. Germline V gives CDR1 SGHKS, CDR2 YYEKEE (reference sequence). With V trimmed by 4 bases and J by 1 base, 8 bases remained unmatched. This CDR3 has 16 residues. Amplified regions were TCR beta CDR3 sequences from RNA transcripts. HTBI primers were the set used in a first-round RT-PCR of the TCR CDR3. Each CDR3 protein is one row after TCRdb ran MiXCR on the multiplex PCR reads. This sample yields some 150,000 distinct CDR3 sequences, of which less than 25% are seen a single time; more than 60% belongs to the top ten. This sample is drawn from a study of T cells in Graves' hyperthyroidism and ophthalmopathy. Each diagnosis was grounded in clinical symptoms, serum thyroxine and TRAb, thyroid ultrasound, and orbital computed tomography. Fresh peripheral blood, roughly 9.3 ml, was the source of the PBMCs.

Specimen: blood. This clonotype was obtained from a woman aged 45-65 years with Graves' hyperthyroidism that later progressed to Graves' ophthalmopathy. The chain uses TRBV5-5 and TRBJ2-3; the match to TRBD2 covers 8 bases. The CDR3 nucleotides are TGTGCCAGCAGCCCCCAGGGAGCGGGGGGCACAGATACGCAGTATTTT. The encoded protein is CASSPQGAGGTDTQYF. Combining the CDR3 with reference TRBV5-5 and TRBJ2-3 gives the whole variable domain DAGVTQSPTHLIKTRGQQVTLRCSPISGHKSVSWYQQVLGQGPQFIFQYYEKEERGRGNFPDRFSARQFPNYSSELNVNALLLGDSALYLCASSPQGAGGTDTQYFGPGTRLTVL.